This TCR beta chain is from a study of cytomegalovirus exposure and HLA in healthy donors. Turning to the study itself: Prior work identified around 120 million unique TCR beta sequences in some 180 million T cells.

The germline gives CDR1 SEHNR, CDR2 FQNEAQ (reference sequence). This CDR3 contains 15 residues. V lost 5 bases, J lost 5 bases, and 13 bases lay in between. The PCR made use of 60 Vbeta and 13 Jbeta primers. Here immunoSEQ multiplex PCR was the method, and the copy in TCRdb shows in-frame clones only, minus some. This repertoire shows around 130,000 clones, around 77% found once; its top ten account for approximately 5%. The rearrangement uses TRBV7-9 and TRBJ1-6; weak D call: TRBD1 (5 bases). Sequencing was done on a sample of PBMCs. This clonotype originated in a man aged 25 to 40 in good health and CMV-seronegative. CDR3: CASSRGGAHNSPLHF. CDR3 DNA sequence: TGTGCCAGCAGCCGGGGAGGGGCCCATAATTCACCCCTCCACTTT.